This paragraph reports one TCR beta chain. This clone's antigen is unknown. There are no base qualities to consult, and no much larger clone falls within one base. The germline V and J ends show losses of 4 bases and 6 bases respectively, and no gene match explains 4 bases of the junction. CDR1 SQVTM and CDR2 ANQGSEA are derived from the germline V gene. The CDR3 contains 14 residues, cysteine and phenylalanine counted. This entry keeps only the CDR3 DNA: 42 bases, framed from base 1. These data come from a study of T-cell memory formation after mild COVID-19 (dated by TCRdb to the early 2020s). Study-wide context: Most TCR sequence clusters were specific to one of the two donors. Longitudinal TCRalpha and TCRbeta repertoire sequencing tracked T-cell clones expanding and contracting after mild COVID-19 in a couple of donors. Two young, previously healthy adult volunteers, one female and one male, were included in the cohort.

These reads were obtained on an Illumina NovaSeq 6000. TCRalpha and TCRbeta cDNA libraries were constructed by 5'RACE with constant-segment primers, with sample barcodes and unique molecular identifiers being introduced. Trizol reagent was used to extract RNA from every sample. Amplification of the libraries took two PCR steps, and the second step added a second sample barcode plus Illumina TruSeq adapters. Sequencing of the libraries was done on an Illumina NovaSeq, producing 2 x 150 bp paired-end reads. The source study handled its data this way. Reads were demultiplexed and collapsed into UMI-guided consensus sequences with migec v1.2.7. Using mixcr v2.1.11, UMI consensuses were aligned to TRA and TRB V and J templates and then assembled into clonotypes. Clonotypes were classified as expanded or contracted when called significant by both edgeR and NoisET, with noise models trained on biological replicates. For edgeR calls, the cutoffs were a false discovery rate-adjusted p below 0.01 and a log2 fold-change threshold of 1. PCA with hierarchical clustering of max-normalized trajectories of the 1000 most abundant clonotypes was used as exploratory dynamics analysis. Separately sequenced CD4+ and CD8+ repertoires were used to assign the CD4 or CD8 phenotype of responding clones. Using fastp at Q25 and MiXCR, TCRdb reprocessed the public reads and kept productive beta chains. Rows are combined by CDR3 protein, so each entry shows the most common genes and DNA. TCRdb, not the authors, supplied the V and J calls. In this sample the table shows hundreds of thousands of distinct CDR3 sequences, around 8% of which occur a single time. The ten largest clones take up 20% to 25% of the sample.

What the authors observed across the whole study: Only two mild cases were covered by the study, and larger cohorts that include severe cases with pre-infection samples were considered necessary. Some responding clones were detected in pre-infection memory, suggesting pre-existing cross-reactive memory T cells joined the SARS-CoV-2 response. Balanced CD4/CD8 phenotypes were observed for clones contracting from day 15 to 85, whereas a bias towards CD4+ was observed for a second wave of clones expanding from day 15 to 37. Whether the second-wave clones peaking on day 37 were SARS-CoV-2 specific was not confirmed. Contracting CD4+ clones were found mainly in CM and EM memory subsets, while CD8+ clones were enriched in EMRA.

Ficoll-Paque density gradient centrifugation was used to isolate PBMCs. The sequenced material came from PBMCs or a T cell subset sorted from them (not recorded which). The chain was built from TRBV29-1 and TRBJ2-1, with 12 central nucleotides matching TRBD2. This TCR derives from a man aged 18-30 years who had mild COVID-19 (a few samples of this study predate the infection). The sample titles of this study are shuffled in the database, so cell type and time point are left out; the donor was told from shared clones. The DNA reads TGCAGCGTTGGACCGACTAGCGGGGGCAATGAGCAGTTCTTC. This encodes CSVGPTSGGNEQFF.